This T cell receptor beta chain stems from a study of cytomegalovirus exposure and HLA in healthy donors. Points from the study as a whole: When a later analysis was performed, an Asian-associated ancestry cluster reportedly had fewer N-insertions than the roughly 630-donor mean.

Both 60 Vbeta primers and 13 Jbeta primers went into the PCR. Repertoires were generated with immunoSEQ multiplex PCR, while TCRdb's copy carries only in-frame clones and drops some. In the table there are about 220,000 clones, over 65% of which are singletons. Concerning this clone: What it recognizes is unknown.

Sequenced sample: PBMCs. This clonotype was obtained from a young man in good health and CMV-seronegative.

The CDR3 nucleotides read TGTGCCAGCAGCACCAGACAGTGGGGCTCCTACGAGCAGTACTTC. This codes for CASSTRQWGSYEQYF. The chain uses TRBV6-5 and TRBJ2-7; a weak D match, TRBD1 (5 bases). The CDR3 totals 15 residues. Trimming stripped 6 bases from V and 0 bases from J, with 15 bases between. Germline V lookup: CDR1 MNHEY, CDR2 SVGAGI.